One and the same sample provided the 17 T cell receptor beta chains below, sequenced in a study of response to subunit inactivated influenza vaccine. TCRdb re-called the RT-PCR reads with MiXCR, one entry per CDR3 protein. The repertoire has under 200,000 distinct CDR3 sequences, around 9.9% of them found once; the top ten carry 9.5% to 15%. The input for sequencing was non-naive T cells sorted from PBMCs, taken about 40 days after vaccination. These receptor sequences come from a man aged 50-60 years who received an inactivated influenza vaccine.

In its sample, this clonotype was seen a few times. The CDR3, as DNA: TGCAGCGTTGCTGGGGGACAGGGATGGGACACCGGGGAGCTGTTTTTT. This translates into CSVAGGQGWDTGELFF. This chain joins TRBV29-1 and TRBJ2-2, with TRBD1 matching 9 bases. V lost 4 bases, J lost 3 bases, and 9 bases stayed unmatched. CDR1 and CDR2 (germline): SQVTM, ANQGSEA. There are 16 residues in the CDR3.

This clonotype showed up many times. The chain carries TRBV5-5 and TRBJ2-2, with 8 nucleotides matching TRBD2. The CDR3 consists of 13 residues. Per the germline V gene, CDR1 is SGHKS and CDR2 is YYEKEE (reference sequence). V gave up 5 bases and J gave up 6 bases; unmatched junction bases: 3. CDR3 in DNA: TGTGCCAGCAGATCACTAGCGGCCGGGGAGCTGTTTTTT. Amino acids: CASRSLAAGELFF.

This clonotype appeared many times. The rearrangement links TRBV11-1 to TRBJ2-5; 8 bases map to TRBD2. The junction had 3 bases not matched to a gene; V was cut back by 3 bases and J by 3 bases. The CDR3 is made up of 14 amino acids. Germline values: CDR1 SGHAT, CDR2 FQDESV (reference sequence). The CDR3 nucleotides read TGTGCCAGCAGCTTGGAACTAGCGGAAGAGACCCAGTACTTC. Its protein product is CASSLELAEETQYF.

The sample holds a few counts of this clonotype. V usage is TRBV3-1 and J usage is TRBJ2-2, with no clear D. This CDR3 has 14 residues. Trimming removed 5 bases from V and 0 bases from J, with 7 bases in between. Germline V lookup: CDR1 LGHDT, CDR2 YNNKEL (reference sequence). The CDR3 DNA follows: TGTGCCAGCAGCGAGGCAGCGAACACCGGGGAGCTGTTTTTT. Its protein product is CASSEAANTGELFF.

This clonotype was observed a handful of times. The V gene is TRBV20-1, the J gene TRBJ2-1; TRBD1 matches 7 bases. Germline assignment: CDR1 DFQATT and CDR2 SNEGSKA (reference sequence). CDR3 size: 15 residues. With V trimmed by 2 bases and J by 0 bases, 4 bases remained unmatched. As DNA, the CDR3 is TGCAGTGCTAGATCCCGGGACAGCTCCTACAATGAGCAGTTCTTC. This encodes CSARSRDSSYNEQFF.

This clonotype was seen repeatedly, ten times or more. Here the CDR3 DNA reads TGCAGCGCCGCGACTAGCGGGAGATCGGTCACCGGGGAGCTGTTTTTT. Translating it yields CSAATSGRSVTGELFF. J is TRBJ2-2 and V is TRBV29-1; 12 nucleotides align to TRBD2. From germline, CDR1 is SQVTM and CDR2 ANQGSEA. V trimming: 7 bases; J trimming: 4 bases; junction bases outside the gene matches: 10. The CDR3 sequence is 16 residues long.

Comment on this clonotype: This may come from a read error, since a much larger clone is one base off. This chain uses TRBV9 with TRBJ1-2; D remains unclear. Germline assignment: CDR1 SGDLS and CDR2 YYNGEE. The CDR3 contains 15 residues. The CDR3 loop reads CASSVDPGMSYGYSF. The CDR3 DNA is TGTGCCAGCAGCGTAGACCCGGGAATGAGCTATGGCTACTCCTTC.

V usage is TRBV7-9 and J usage is TRBJ2-7; D is unresolved. V was clipped by 5 bases and J by 3 bases, with 11 bases between them. The germline V gene encodes CDR1 SEHNR and CDR2 FQNEAQ (reference sequence). This CDR3 has 13 amino acids. The CDR3 sequence is CASSLGSYYEQYF. The CDR3 DNA reads as TGTGCCAGCAGCCTCGGGTCTTACTACGAGCAGTACTTC.

This clonotype was counted many times. The chain employs TRBV20-1 and TRBJ2-5; 12 nucleotides agree with TRBD2. Germline assignment: CDR1 DFQATT and CDR2 SNEGSKA (reference sequence). The CDR3 is 15 residues long. V was clipped by 4 bases and J by 4 bases; unmatched bases: 7. This CDR3 is CSATSTSGSLETQYF. CDR3 DNA: TGCAGTGCTACCTCGACTAGCGGGAGCCTAGAGACCCAGTACTTC.

This clonotype occurred many times. The CDR3 here is CATGGGVTDTQYF. In nucleotides, the CDR3 is TGTGCCACAGGGGGGGGGGTCACAGATACGCAGTATTTT. The chain has TRBV12-3 or TRBV12-4 and TRBJ2-3; D assignment may be TRBD1 or TRBD2 (7 bases each). V dropped 10 bases and J dropped 2 bases, with 13 bases sitting between them. The CDR3 has 13 residues.

This clonotype was observed at least ten times. V usage is TRBV4-3 and J usage is TRBJ2-5; D call uncertain. Germline CDR1 LGHNA, CDR2 YSLEER. CDR3 length equals 15 residues. Trimming pared 4 bases from V and 3 bases from J, leaving 15 bases between. CDR3: CASSPLPDGKETQYF. The CDR3 nucleotides read TGCGCCAGCAGCCCCCTTCCCGACGGCAAAGAGACCCAGTACTTC.

The CDR3 nucleotides read TGTGCCAGCAGTTATCTACAGGAAGCCTACGAGCAGTACTTC. It encodes CASSYLQEAYEQYF. The J gene is TRBJ2-7, the V gene TRBV6-5; weak D call: TRBD1 (5 bases). V lost 3 bases and J lost 2, with 11 bases in between. CDR1 is MNHEY, CDR2 SVGAGI, per germline. CDR3 length equals 14 residues.

Concerning this clonotype: The junction departs from the called germline gene at one end, perhaps through a read error. The genes are TRBV3-1 and TRBJ2-7; maybe TRBD2 (5 bases). Germline loops: CDR1 LGHDT, CDR2 YNNKEL (reference sequence). The CDR3 runs 17 residues. Here the CDR3 reads CASSQDSAEAVGYKQYF. Here the CDR3 DNA reads TGTGCCAGCAGCCAAGATTCGGCGGAGGCCGTTGGCTACAAGCAGTACTTC.

V is TRBV5-1 and J is TRBJ2-2; 11 nucleotides line up with TRBD1. Germline V gives CDR1 SGHRS, CDR2 YFSETQ. With 4 bases clipped from V and 5 bases from J, the junction kept 4 bases outside the gene matches. The CDR3 is 15 residues long. CDR3 sequence (DNA): TGCGCCAGCAGCCCTGGACAGGGGGCTACCGGGGAGCTGTTTTTT. It translates to CASSPGQGATGELFF.

CDR3 protein: CASSLGQVSNYGYTF. The CDR3 region has the DNA TGTGCCAGCAGCTTAGGACAGGTTTCTAACTATGGCTACACCTTC. V is TRBV13 and J is TRBJ1-2; D is possibly TRBD1 (5 bases). Trimming took 0 bases from V and 0 from J, leaving 8 bases between them. Germline CDR1 and CDR2: PRHDT and FYEKMQ (reference sequence). The CDR3 sequence is 15 residues long.

At least ten counts were recorded for this clonotype. V gene TRBV5-1 combines with J gene TRBJ1-5; D is undetermined. V lost 0 bases, J lost 3 bases, and 10 bases lay in between. The CDR3 length is 15 residues. The V gene's germline CDR1 is SGHRS and CDR2 YFSETQ. CDR3 in amino acids: CASSLAPGYNQPQHF. DNA of the CDR3: TGCGCCAGCAGCTTGGCGCCAGGATACAATCAGCCCCAGCATTTT.

This clonotype was counted many times. The genes are TRBV5-1 and TRBJ2-7; no reliable D call. In germline, CDR1 is SGHRS, CDR2 YFSETQ. CDR3 length equals 13 residues. V shed 0 bases and J shed 3 bases, with 7 bases lying between them. The CDR3: CASSLGDGYEQYF. The CDR3 DNA sequence: TGCGCCAGCAGCTTGGGAGACGGCTACGAGCAGTACTTC.